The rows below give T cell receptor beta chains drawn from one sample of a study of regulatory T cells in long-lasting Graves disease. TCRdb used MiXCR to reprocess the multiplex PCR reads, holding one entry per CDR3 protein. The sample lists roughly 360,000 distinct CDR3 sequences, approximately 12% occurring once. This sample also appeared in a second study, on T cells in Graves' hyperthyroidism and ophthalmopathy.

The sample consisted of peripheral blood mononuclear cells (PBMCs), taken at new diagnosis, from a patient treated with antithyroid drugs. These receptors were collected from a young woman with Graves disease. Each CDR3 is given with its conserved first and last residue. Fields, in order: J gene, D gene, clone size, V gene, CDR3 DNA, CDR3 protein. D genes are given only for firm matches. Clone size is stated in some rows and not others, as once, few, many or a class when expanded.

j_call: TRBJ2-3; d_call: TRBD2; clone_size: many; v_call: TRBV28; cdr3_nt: TGTGCCACCTCGGCGGGGTTGTTGATTAGCGGGGGGCTTGGCACAGATACGCAGTATTTT; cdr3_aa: CATSAGLLISGGLGTDTQYF
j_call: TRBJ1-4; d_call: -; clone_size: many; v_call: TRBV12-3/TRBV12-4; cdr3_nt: TGTGCCAGCAGGTCTTTGGGTGCTTTAGATGAAAAACTGTTTTTT; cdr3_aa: CASRSLGALDEKLFF
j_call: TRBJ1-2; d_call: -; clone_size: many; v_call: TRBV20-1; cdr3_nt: TGCAGTGTCCCCCCCGACAGCCGCCCAACTAACTATGGCTACACCTTC; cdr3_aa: CSVPPDSRPTNYGYTF
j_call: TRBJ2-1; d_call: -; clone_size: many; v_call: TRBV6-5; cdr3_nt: TGTGCCAGCAGTTACTCGAGTTGGGCAGGCAATGAGCAGTTCTTC; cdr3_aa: CASSYSSWAGNEQFF
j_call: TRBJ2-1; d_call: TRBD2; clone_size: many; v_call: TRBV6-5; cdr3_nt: TGTGCCAGCAGTTACTCACTAGCGCACAATGAGCAGTTCTTC; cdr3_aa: CASSYSLAHNEQFF
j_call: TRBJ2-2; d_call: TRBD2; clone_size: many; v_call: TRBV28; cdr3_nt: TGTGCCAGCAGAGAATGGACGGGGGGGACCGGGGAGCTGTTTTTT; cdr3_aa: CASREWTGGTGELFF
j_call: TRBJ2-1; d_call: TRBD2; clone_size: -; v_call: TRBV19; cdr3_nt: TGTGCCAGTAGCCTGACTAGCGGCCTATTGTCCAATGAGCAGTTCTTC; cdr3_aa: CASSLTSGLLSNEQFF
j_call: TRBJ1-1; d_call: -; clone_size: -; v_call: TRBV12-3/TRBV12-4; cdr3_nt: TGTGCCAGCAGTTTAGCAGGGGCCGAAGCTTTCTTT; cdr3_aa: CASSLAGAEAFF
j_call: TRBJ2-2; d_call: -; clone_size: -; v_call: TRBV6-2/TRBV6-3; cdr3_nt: TGTGCCAGCAGGAATTGGAGGAGTAGGCACACCGGGGAGCTGTTTTTT; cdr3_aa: CASRNWRSRHTGELFF
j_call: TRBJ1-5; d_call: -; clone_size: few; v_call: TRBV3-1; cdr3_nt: TGTGCCAGCAGCCAAGGAGGGTCAGGTTTTCAGCCCCAGCATTTT; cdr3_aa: CASSQGGSGFQPQHF
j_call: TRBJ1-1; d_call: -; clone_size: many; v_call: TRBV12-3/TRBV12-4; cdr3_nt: TGTGCCAGCAGTTTAAAGGGGAGGACTGAAGCTTTCTTT; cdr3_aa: CASSLKGRTEAFF
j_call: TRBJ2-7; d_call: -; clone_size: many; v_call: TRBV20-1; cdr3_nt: TGCAGTGCTACATCCCCGGGGGACGAGCAGTACTTC; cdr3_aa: CSATSPGDEQYF
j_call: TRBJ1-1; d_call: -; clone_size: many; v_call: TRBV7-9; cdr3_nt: TGTGCCAGCAGCTTAGTTGTCCGGGGGGACACTGAAGCTTTCTTT; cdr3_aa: CASSLVVRGDTEAFF
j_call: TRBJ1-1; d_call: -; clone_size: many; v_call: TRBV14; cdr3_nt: TGTGCCAGCAGCCAAGAGGGGACCCCATATGACACTGAAGCTTTCTTT; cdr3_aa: CASSQEGTPYDTEAFF
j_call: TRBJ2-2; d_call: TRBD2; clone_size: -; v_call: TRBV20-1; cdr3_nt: TGCAGTGCTCGAGGGTTAGGACTAGTTACCACCGGGGAGCTGTTTTTT; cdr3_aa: CSARGLGLVTTGELFF
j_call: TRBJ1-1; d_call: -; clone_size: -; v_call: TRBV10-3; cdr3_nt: TGTGCCATCAGTGGGAGGGGCCAGGGACCTACCGAAGCTTTCTTT; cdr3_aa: CAISGRGQGPTEAFF
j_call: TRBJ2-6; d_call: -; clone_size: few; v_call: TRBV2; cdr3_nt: TGTGCCAGCAGTGAGCGCTCTGGGGCCAACGTCCTGACTTTC; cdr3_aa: CASSERSGANVLTF
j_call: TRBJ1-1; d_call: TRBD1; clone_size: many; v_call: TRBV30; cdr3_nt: TGTGCCTGGAGTGTGGGACAGAGAGAGCCCCACACTGAAGCTTTCTTT; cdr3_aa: CAWSVGQREPHTEAFF
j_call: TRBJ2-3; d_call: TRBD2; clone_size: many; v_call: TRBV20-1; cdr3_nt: TGCAGTGCCCGGGAGGGCCTATTTGATACGCAGTATTTT; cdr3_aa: CSAREGLFDTQYF